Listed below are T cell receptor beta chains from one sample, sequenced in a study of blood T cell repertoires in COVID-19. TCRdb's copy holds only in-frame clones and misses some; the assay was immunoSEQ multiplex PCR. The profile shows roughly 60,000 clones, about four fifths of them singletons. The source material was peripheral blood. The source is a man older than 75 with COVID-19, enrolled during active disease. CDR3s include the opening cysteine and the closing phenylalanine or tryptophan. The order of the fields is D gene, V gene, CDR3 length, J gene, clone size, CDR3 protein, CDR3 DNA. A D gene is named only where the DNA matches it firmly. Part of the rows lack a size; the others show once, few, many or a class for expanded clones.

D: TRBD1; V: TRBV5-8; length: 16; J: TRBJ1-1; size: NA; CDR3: CASSLGDRAINTEAFF; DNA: TGTGCCAGCAGCTTGGGGGACAGGGCGATTAACACTGAAGCTTTCTTT
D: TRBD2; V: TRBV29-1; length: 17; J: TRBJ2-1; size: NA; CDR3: CSVVGSGRIRSYNEQFF; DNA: TGCAGCGTTGTGGGAAGCGGGAGAATTAGGTCCTACAATGAGCAGTTCTTC
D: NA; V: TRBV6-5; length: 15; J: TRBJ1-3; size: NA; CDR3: CASRPPGVSGNTIYF; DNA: TGTGCCAGCAGGCCCCCGGGGGTCTCTGGAAACACCATATATTTT
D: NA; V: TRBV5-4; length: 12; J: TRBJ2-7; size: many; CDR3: CASTSGPYEQYF; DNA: TGTGCCAGCACCTCTGGGCCCTACGAGCAGTACTTC
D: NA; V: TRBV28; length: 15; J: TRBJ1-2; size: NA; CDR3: CASRSSSGANYGYTF; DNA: TGTGCCAGCAGAAGTAGTTCGGGAGCTAACTATGGCTACACCTTC
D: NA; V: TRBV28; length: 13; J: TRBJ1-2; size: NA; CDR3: CASTAGSTYGYTF; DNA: TGTGCCAGCACCGCGGGGTCAACCTATGGCTACACCTTC
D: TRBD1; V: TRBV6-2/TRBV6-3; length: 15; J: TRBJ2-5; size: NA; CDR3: CASSYGQQGQETQYF; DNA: TGTGCCAGCAGTTACGGGCAACAGGGGCAAGAGACCCAGTACTTC
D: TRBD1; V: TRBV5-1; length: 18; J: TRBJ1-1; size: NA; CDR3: CASSPLSRAGGARTEAFF; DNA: TGCGCCAGCAGCCCCCTAAGTCGGGCAGGGGGCGCGAGGACTGAAGCTTTCTTT
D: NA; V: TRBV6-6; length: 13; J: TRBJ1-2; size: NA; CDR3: CANSYSGSGGYTF; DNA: TGTGCCAACAGTTACTCCGGGTCGGGTGGCTACACCTTC
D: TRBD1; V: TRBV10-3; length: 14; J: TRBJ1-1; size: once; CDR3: CAITSDRDNTEAFF; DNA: TGTGCCATCACATCAGACAGGGACAACACTGAAGCTTTCTTT
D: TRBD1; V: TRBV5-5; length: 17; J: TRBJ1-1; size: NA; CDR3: CASSLGTGSHLNTEAFF; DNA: TGTGCCAGCAGTTTGGGGACAGGGAGTCACCTAAACACTGAAGCTTTCTTT
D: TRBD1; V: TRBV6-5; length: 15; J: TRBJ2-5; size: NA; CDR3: CASGRDSFMRETQYF; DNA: TGTGCCAGCGGACGGGACAGTTTTATGCGGGAGACCCAGTACTTC
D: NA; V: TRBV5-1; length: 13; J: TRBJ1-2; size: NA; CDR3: CASSLGTNYGYTF; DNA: TGCGCCAGCAGCTTGGGTACTAACTATGGCTACACCTTC
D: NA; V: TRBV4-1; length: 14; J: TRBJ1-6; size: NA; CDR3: CASSPDHRDSPLHF; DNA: TGCGCCAGCAGCCCCGATCACAGGGATTCACCCCTCCACTTT
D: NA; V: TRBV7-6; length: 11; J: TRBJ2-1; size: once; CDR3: CASSTTSEQFF; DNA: TGTGCCAGCAGCACGACTAGTGAGCAGTTCTTC
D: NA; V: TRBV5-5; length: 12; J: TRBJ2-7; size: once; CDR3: CASSPVGIEQYF; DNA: TGTGCCAGCAGCCCGGTCGGGATCGAGCAGTACTTC
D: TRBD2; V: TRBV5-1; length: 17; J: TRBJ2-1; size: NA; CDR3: CASSWGLAGEAFNEQFF; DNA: TGCGCCAGCAGCTGGGGACTAGCGGGAGAAGCCTTTAATGAGCAGTTCTTC
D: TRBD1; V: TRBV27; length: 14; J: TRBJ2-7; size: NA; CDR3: CASSWDRVSYEQYF; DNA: TGTGCCAGCAGTTGGGACAGGGTCTCCTACGAGCAGTACTTC
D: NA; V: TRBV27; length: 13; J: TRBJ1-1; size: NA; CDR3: CASRAGGTTEAFF; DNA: TGTGCCAGCAGGGCGGGGGGAACCACTGAAGCTTTCTTT
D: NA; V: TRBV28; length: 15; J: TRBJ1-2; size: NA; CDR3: CASSLWGGAGYGYTF; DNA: TGTGCCAGCAGTTTATGGGGCGGGGCGGGCTATGGCTACACCTTC
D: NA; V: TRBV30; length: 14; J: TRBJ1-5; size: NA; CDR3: CAWSARGGGQPQHF; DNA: TGTGCCTGGAGTGCCCGGGGGGGTGGACAGCCCCAGCATTTT
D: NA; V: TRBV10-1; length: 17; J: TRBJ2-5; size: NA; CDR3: CARPPGGRGVHKETQYF; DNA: TGCGCCCGTCCCCCGGGTGGTCGGGGTGTACACAAAGAGACCCAGTACTTC
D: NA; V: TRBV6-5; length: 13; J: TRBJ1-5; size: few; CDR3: CASSRDTNQPQHF; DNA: TGTGCCAGCAGCCGGGACACGAATCAGCCCCAGCATTTT
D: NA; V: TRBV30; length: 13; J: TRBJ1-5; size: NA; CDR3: CAWSVKAGQPQHF; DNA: TGTGCCTGGAGTGTAAAGGCGGGCCAGCCCCAGCATTTT
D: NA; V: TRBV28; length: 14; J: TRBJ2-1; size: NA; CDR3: CASTGDFEYNEQFF; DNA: TGTGCCAGCACTGGGGACTTTGAATACAATGAGCAGTTCTTC
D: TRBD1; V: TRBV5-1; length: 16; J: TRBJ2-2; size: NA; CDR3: CASSPGQGAGTGELFF; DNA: TGCGCCAGCAGCCCGGGACAGGGGGCCGGTACCGGGGAGCTGTTTTTT
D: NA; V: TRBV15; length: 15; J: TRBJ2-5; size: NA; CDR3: CATSRDTSSSRTQYF; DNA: TGTGCCACCAGCAGAGATACTAGCAGCTCCAGGACCCAGTACTTC
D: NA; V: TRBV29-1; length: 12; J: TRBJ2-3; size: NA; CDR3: CSVGPGADTQYF; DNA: TGCAGCGTTGGGCCAGGGGCAGATACGCAGTATTTT
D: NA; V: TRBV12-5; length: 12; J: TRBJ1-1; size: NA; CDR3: CASGSFNTEAFF; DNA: TGTGCTAGTGGTTCCTTTAACACTGAAGCTTTCTTT
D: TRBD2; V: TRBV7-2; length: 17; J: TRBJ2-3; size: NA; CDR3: CASSAIRHSGGGDTQYF; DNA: TGTGCCAGCAGCGCCATCAGACATAGCGGGGGGGGAGATACGCAGTATTTT
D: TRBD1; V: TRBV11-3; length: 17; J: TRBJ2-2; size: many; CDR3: CASSPTGTGGYTGELFF; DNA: TGTGCCAGCAGCCCAACCGGGACAGGGGGCTACACCGGGGAGCTGTTTTTT
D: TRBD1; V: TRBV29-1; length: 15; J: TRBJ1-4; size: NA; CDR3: CSVGGTEATNEKLFF; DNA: TGCAGCGTCGGTGGGACAGAAGCAACTAATGAAAAACTGTTTTTT
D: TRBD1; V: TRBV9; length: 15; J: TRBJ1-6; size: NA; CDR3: CASSSRDSYNSPLHF; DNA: TGTGCCAGCAGCTCCCGGGACAGCTATAATTCACCCCTCCACTTT
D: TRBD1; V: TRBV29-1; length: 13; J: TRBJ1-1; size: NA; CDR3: CSAARQGATEAFF; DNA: TGCAGCGCCGCCAGACAGGGTGCCACTGAAGCTTTCTTT
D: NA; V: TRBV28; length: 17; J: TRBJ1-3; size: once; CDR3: CASSLLVGSGPGNTIYF; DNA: TGTGCCAGCAGTTTATTGGTTGGGTCAGGCCCTGGAAACACCATATATTTT
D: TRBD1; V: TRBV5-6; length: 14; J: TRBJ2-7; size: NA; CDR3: CASSLGQGAYEQYF; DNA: TGTGCCAGCAGCTTGGGGCAGGGGGCCTACGAGCAGTACTTC
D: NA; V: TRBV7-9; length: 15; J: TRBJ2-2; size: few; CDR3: CASSLVPGNTGELFF; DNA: TGTGCCAGCAGCTTAGTCCCGGGGAACACCGGGGAGCTGTTTTTT
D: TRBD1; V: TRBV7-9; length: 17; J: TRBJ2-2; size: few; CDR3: CASSSGQGGISAGELFF; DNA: TGTGCCAGCAGCTCGGGACAGGGGGGTATATCGGCCGGGGAGCTGTTTTTT